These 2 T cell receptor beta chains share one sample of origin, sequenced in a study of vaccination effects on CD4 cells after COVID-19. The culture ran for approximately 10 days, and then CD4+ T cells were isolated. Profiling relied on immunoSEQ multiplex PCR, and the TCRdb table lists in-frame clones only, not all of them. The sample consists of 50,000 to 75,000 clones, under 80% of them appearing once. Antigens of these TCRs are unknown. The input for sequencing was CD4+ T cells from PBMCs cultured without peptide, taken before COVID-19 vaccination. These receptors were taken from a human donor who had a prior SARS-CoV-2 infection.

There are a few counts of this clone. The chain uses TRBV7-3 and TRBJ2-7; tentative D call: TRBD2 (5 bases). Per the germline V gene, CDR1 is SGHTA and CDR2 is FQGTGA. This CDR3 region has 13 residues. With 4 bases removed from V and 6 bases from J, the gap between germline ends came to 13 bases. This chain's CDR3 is CASSSRAGGEQYF. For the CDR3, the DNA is TGTGCCAGCAGCTCGCGGGCCGGCGGCGAGCAGTACTTC.

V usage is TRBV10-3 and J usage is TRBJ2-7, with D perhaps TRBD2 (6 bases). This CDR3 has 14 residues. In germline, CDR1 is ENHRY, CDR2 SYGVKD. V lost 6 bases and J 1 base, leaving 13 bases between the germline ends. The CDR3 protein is CAIRQGGASYEQYF. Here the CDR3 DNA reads TGTGCCATCAGGCAGGGCGGGGCTTCCTACGAGCAGTACTTC.